A single sample gave rise to the 31 T cell receptor beta chains below, sequenced in a study of Graves' ophthalmopathy and Graves' hyperthyroidism. Researchers took RNA transcripts and amplified TCR beta CDR3 regions from them. The first round was an RT-PCR with HTBI primers, and the second round was a multiplex PCR. One entry per CDR3 protein results from TCRdb running MiXCR on the multiplex PCR reads. The profile shows under 350,000 distinct CDR3 sequences, roughly a sixth of them singletons. Material: peripheral blood. These receptors were collected from an adult man with Graves' ophthalmopathy.

The rearrangement uses TRBV2 and TRBJ1-2; D is unresolved. Germline CDR1 is SNHLY and CDR2 is FYNNEI. The CDR3 has 12 residues. Trimming removed 6 bases from V and 4 bases from J, with 9 bases in between. The CDR3 nucleotides read TGTGCCAGCAGAGCTTACGGCTATGGCTACACCTTC. Protein: CASRAYGYGYTF.

This clonotype was observed many times. This chain joins TRBV6-2 or TRBV6-3 and TRBJ2-5, with TRBD2 identical over 7 bases. The trim removed 2 bases at V and 3 bases at J, leaving 9 bases unmatched. Looked up from germline, CDR1 is MNHEY and CDR2 is SVGEGT. The length of the CDR3 is 16 residues. The CDR3 DNA reads TGTGCCAGCAGTTACCAAGCGGCGGCGGGAGAAGAGACCCAGTACTTC. This translates into CASSYQAAAGEETQYF.

This clonotype was found many times. Compared with germline, one end of the junction differs, possibly owing to a read error. The rearrangement joins TRBV20-1 to TRBJ1-1, with 9 bases matching TRBD1. The CDR3 is 16 residues long. Germline V lookup: CDR1 DFQATT, CDR2 SNEGSKA (reference sequence). For the CDR3, the DNA is TGCAGTGGTAGAGGCCGACAGGGGGTGAGGGACACTGAAGCTTTCTTT. This encodes CSGRGRQGVRDTEAFF.

This clonotype was found many times. The chain couples TRBV6-1 to TRBJ2-2; D remains unclear. This CDR3 contains 13 residues. Germline CDR1 and CDR2: MNHNS and SASEGT. Trimming took off 11 bases at V and 7 bases at J, with 17 bases between the two ends. In DNA, the CDR3 is TGTGCCTGCGAACCACCGGTCGGCGGGGAGCTGTTTTTT. Translation gives CACEPPVGGELFF.

This clonotype has just a few counts. The chain couples TRBV4-2 to TRBJ2-2; 12 nucleotides match TRBD2. The CDR3 spans 17 residues. V lost 0 bases and J lost 7; bases outside the gene matches: 6. Germline-derived CDR1 and CDR2 are LGHNA and YNFKEQ. The CDR3 nucleotides read TGTGCCAGCAGCCAAGATCCCCTAGCGGGGGGGATCGGGGAGCTGTTTTTT. The encoded protein is CASSQDPLAGGIGELFF.

This clonotype was observed many times. This sequence joins TRBV20-1 and TRBJ2-7, with D tentatively TRBD2 (6 bases). CDR3 length equals 15 residues. The germline gives CDR1 DFQATT, CDR2 SNEGSKA (reference sequence). Trimming removed 1 base at V and 0 bases at J, with 13 bases between. CDR3 amino acids: CSARASGGISYEQYF. The CDR3 bases are TGCAGTGCTAGAGCCTCCGGGGGAATCTCCTACGAGCAGTACTTC.

Notes on this clonotype: One end of the junction fails to match germline, which may point to a read error. The DNA of the CDR3 is TGCAGTGCTAGGGCGGGACAGGGAAACACTGAAGCTTCCTTT. Protein product: CSARAGQGNTEASF. The chain carries TRBV20-1 and TRBJ1-1; 9 bases line up with TRBD1. Germline V gene sequence: CDR1 DFQATT, CDR2 SNEGSKA (reference sequence). The CDR3 totals 14 residues.

This clonotype was picked up many times. The rearrangement joins TRBV11-2 to TRBJ1-6, with a tentative D call TRBD1 (6 bases). V was cut by 4 bases and J by 7 bases, with 11 bases left in between. This CDR3 contains 14 residues. The germline V gene encodes CDR1 SGHAT and CDR2 FQNNGV. In nucleotides, the CDR3 is TGTGCCAGCAGCTCGACAGGTCGAAATTCACCCCTCCACTTT. Its protein is CASSSTGRNSPLHF. The complete variable domain, with remaining parts taken from reference TRBV11-2 and TRBJ1-6, reads EAGVAQSPRYKIIEKRQSVAFWCNPISGHATLYWYQQILGQGPKLLIQFQNNGVVDDSQLPKDRFSAERLKGVDSTLKIQPAKLEDSAVYLCASSSTGRNSPLHFGNGTRLTVT.

This clonotype was seen ten or more times. The rearrangement joins TRBV12-3 or TRBV12-4 to TRBJ1-2; 7 bases match TRBD1. The CDR3 extends over 14 amino acids. Trimming at V came to 4 bases and at J to 7 bases, leaving 9 bases not matched to a gene. CDR3 amino acids: CASSSGTASGGYTF. CDR3 bases: TGTGCCAGCAGTTCCGGGACAGCGAGCGGTGGCTACACCTTC.

There are many counts of this clonotype. The chain uses TRBV20-1 and TRBJ2-7, with D hard to call. Germline CDR1 and CDR2: DFQATT and SNEGSKA (reference sequence). This CDR3 contains 11 residues. V was clipped by 1 base and J by 6 bases, with 7 bases between them. CDR3 in DNA: TGCAGTGCTAGAGCTGTTTCCGAGCAGTACTTC. It yields the protein CSARAVSEQYF.

The rearrangement joins TRBV20-1 to TRBJ2-5, with TRBD2 as a possible D gene (7 bases). Germline V gives CDR1 DFQATT, CDR2 SNEGSKA (reference sequence). This CDR3 region has 14 residues. The V end lost 3 bases, the J end lost 1 base, and 12 bases lay between the germline ends. CDR3 region: CSASGGPIQETQYF. In nucleotides, the CDR3 is TGCAGTGCTAGCGGGGGGCCAATCCAAGAGACCCAGTACTTC.

The gene calls are TRBV20-1 and TRBJ2-5, with 10 bases identical to TRBD1. The CDR3 is 15 residues long. Germline assignment: CDR1 DFQATT and CDR2 SNEGSKA (reference sequence). With V trimmed by 6 bases and J by 5 bases, 12 bases remained unmatched. CDR3 residues: CSALPPGQGLETQYF. The CDR3 DNA reads as TGCAGTGCCCTCCCCCCGGGACAGGGGTTGGAGACCCAGTACTTC.

Many counts were recorded for this clonotype. The gene calls are TRBV4-1 and TRBJ2-7; 8 bases match TRBD2. This CDR3 spans 15 amino acids. CDR1 is MGHRA and CDR2 is YSYEKL in the germline V gene. V was clipped by 4 bases and J by 1 base; unmatched bases: 6. The CDR3 loop is CASSPPGLESYEQYF. The CDR3 DNA sequence: TGCGCCAGCAGCCCCCCGGGACTAGAGTCCTACGAGCAGTACTTC.

The sample holds many counts of this clonotype. The CDR3 nucleotides read TGCAGTGCTCCCAATATCGTGACAGGGCCTAATCAGCCCCAGCATTTT. Translation gives CSAPNIVTGPNQPQHF. This chain links TRBV20-1 with TRBJ1-5; 7 bases align to TRBD1. The V gene end was trimmed by 5 bases and the J gene end by 4 bases; junction bases not matched to a gene: 14. The CDR3 is made up of 16 amino acids. Per the germline V gene, CDR1 is DFQATT and CDR2 is SNEGSKA (reference sequence).

The chain links TRBV28 to TRBJ1-6, with a weak D call TRBD1 (5 bases). The CDR3 has 14 residues. V dropped 8 bases and J dropped 7 bases, with 15 bases sitting between them. Per germline, CDR1 MDHEN and CDR2 SYDVKM. The chain's CDR3 is CASVLAGLNSPLHF. The CDR3 DNA is TGTGCCAGCGTCCTGGCAGGGCTGAATTCACCCCTCCACTTT.

This clonotype showed up many times. The chain recombines TRBV7-9 with TRBJ1-5; D is ambiguous. Trimming shortened V by 1 base and J by 3 bases, and 13 bases separated the two germline ends. From germline, CDR1 is SEHNR and CDR2 FQNEAQ (reference sequence). This CDR3 is 16 amino acids long. CDR3 nucleotides: TGTGCCAGCAGCTTAGGAGACGGGTACTACAATCAGCCCCAGCATTTT. Protein: CASSLGDGYYNQPQHF.

The rearrangement joins TRBV9 to TRBJ2-2; 13 bases agree with TRBD2. After removal of 3 bases from V and 3 bases from J, the junction contained 11 bases not matched to a gene. Germline assignment: CDR1 SGDLS and CDR2 YYNGEE. The CDR3 spans 19 residues. CDR3 sequence (DNA): TGTGCCAGCAGCGCTCGCGAACTAGCGGGGGGGAAGGACACCGGGGAGCTGTTTTTT. It translates to CASSARELAGGKDTGELFF.

This clonotype was detected only a few times. This chain links TRBV18 with TRBJ2-2; tentatively, D is TRBD1 or TRBD2 (5 bases each). CDR1 is KGHSH, CDR2 LQKENI, per germline. This CDR3 has 15 amino acids. Trimming stripped 6 bases from V and 5 bases from J, with 16 bases between. The CDR3 sequence is CASSSGSWGTGELFF. DNA of the CDR3: TGTGCCAGCTCGAGCGGATCTTGGGGGACCGGGGAGCTGTTTTTT.

The chain combines TRBV4-1 with TRBJ2-7; D is possibly TRBD2 (6 bases). This CDR3 comprises 13 residues. V lost 1 base to trimming and J lost 6 bases, with 10 bases between them. Germline V gives CDR1 MGHRA, CDR2 YSYEKL. The CDR3 nucleotides read TGCGCCAGCAGCCAAGGCCCGGAGGGCGAGCAGTACTTC. This sequence encodes CASSQGPEGEQYF.

This clonotype was observed at least ten times. The rearrangement joins TRBV30 to TRBJ2-2; D is unclear. Germline assignment: CDR1 GTSNPN and CDR2 SVGIG (reference sequence). The CDR3 has 11 amino acids. Trimming shortened V by 2 bases and J by 8 bases, and 6 bases separated the two germline ends. Here the CDR3 DNA reads TGTGCCTGGAGTAGTAGGGGGGAGCTGTTTTTT. Residues: CAWSSRGELFF.

This clonotype was seen ten or more times. The chain is built from TRBV20-1 and TRBJ2-5; perhaps TRBD1 as D (7 bases). V dropped 3 bases and J dropped 5 bases, with 16 bases sitting between them. The CDR3 contains 14 residues. CDR1 and CDR2 from the germline V gene are DFQATT and SNEGSKA (reference sequence). CDR3 bases: TGCAGTGCTAGGGAGGGGGCCAGGGAGGAGACCCAGTACTTC. Amino acid sequence: CSAREGAREETQYF.

This clonotype showed up many times. Germline and junction disagree at one end, which may indicate a read error. V and J are TRBV5-1 and TRBJ1-3; a weak D match, TRBD1 (6 bases). Germline lookup yields CDR1 SGHRS and CDR2 YFSETQ. The CDR3 totals 14 residues. CDR3 bases: TGTGCCAGCAGCTCCCAGGGGTCTGGAAACACCATATATTTT. Translating it yields CASSSQGSGNTIYF. The whole variable domain, filled in from reference TRBV5-1 and TRBJ1-3, reads KAGVTQTPRYLIKTRGQQVTLSCSPISGHRSVSWYQQTPGQGLQFLFEYFSETQRNKGNFPGRFSGRQFSNSRSEMNVSTLELGDSALYLCASSSQGSGNTIYFGEGSWLTVV.

The V and J genes are TRBV6-1 and TRBJ1-2; unclear D gene. Trimming pared 4 bases from V and 8 bases from J, leaving 5 bases between. Germline lookup yields CDR1 MNHNS and CDR2 SASEGT. The CDR3 totals 10 residues. The CDR3, as DNA: TGTGCCAGCAGTGTCGTCGGCTACACCTTC. Its translation: CASSVVGYTF.

This clonotype has at least ten counts. CDR3 amino acids: CASSFQRVTEAFF. CDR3 nucleotides: TGTGCCAGCAGCTTTCAACGGGTTACTGAAGCTTTCTTT. This sequence joins TRBV5-6 and TRBJ1-1; D unclear. Germline V CDR1 and CDR2: SGHDT, YYEEEE. V dropped 2 bases and J dropped 5 bases, with 10 bases sitting between them. The CDR3 contains 13 residues.

J is TRBJ2-7 and V is TRBV12-3 or TRBV12-4; 9 positions agree with TRBD1. V shed 8 bases, J shed 2 bases, and the junction held 7 bases outside the gene matches. The CDR3 runs 14 residues. The CDR3 DNA is TGTGCCAGCGACCGGGACAGGGTCACCTACGAGCAGTACTTC. Its protein product is CASDRDRVTYEQYF.

This clonotype was recorded at least ten times. This sequence joins TRBV7-2 and TRBJ2-5; D gene ambiguous. The V end was cut by 5 bases, the J end by 4 bases, with 5 bases between. The CDR3 is 11 residues long. Germline CDR1 reads SGHTA; CDR2 reads FQGNSA. CDR3 nucleotide sequence: TGTGCCAGCAGCCGAAGAGAGACCCAGTACTTC. It codes for CASSRRETQYF.

This clonotype was seen ten or more times. This chain joins TRBV7-2 and TRBJ2-4; D unclear. The germline V and J ends were trimmed by 5 bases and 6 bases, with 11 bases remaining between them. Germline assignment: CDR1 SGHTA and CDR2 FQGNSA. The CDR3 extends over 13 amino acids. CDR3 residues: CASSPTRGNIQYF. CDR3 DNA: TGTGCCAGCAGCCCCACGCGAGGAAACATTCAGTACTTC.

This clonotype was detected ten times or more. This chain links TRBV6-1 with TRBJ1-5; no clear D. The CDR3 spans 16 residues. Germline CDR1 MNHNS, CDR2 SASEGT. Trimming took off 7 bases at V and 0 bases at J, with 16 bases between the two ends. CDR3: CASISPSRYSNQPQHF. The DNA for the CDR3 is TGTGCCAGCATCAGTCCGTCGCGGTATAGCAATCAGCCCCAGCATTTT.

This clonotype was observed at least ten times. V and J are TRBV15 and TRBJ1-2; D is possibly TRBD1 (6 bases). V lost 3 bases, J lost 7 bases, and 12 bases lay in between. Germline V CDR1 and CDR2: LNHNV, YYDKDF (reference sequence). CDR3 length: 13 amino acids. The DNA of the CDR3 is TGTGCCACCAGCAGGGACAGCATAGGTGGCTACACCTTC. Protein product: CATSRDSIGGYTF.

In its sample, this clonotype was seen many times. The CDR3 reads CASSQERGGAAYEQYF. The CDR3 DNA is TGCGCCAGCAGCCAAGAACGTGGCGGGGCCGCCTACGAGCAGTACTTC. This chain connects TRBV4-1 to TRBJ2-7; maybe TRBD2 (6 bases). This CDR3 is 16 amino acids long. The V gene lost 0 bases and the J gene lost 2 bases, with 14 bases spanning the gap. Germline CDR1 MGHRA, CDR2 YSYEKL.

In this sample, this clonotype turned up many times. The chain couples TRBV2 to TRBJ2-7; D may correspond to TRBD1 or TRBD2 (5 bases each). Germline loops: CDR1 SNHLY, CDR2 FYNNEI. The length of the CDR3 is 12 residues. V was cut by 4 bases and J by 7 bases, with 11 bases left in between. The CDR3 nucleotides are TGTGCCAGCAGTGGGGACGGCTTTGAGCAGTACTTC. It codes for CASSGDGFEQYF.